This paragraph reports one TCR beta chain. Its matching antigen is unknown. These data come from a study of beta chain features in type 1 diabetes. General study results and limits: TCRB CDR3s from Type 1 diabetes patients were moderately but significantly shorter in all four CD4+ subsets. A closer apparent resemblance between naive, central memory and Treg TCRB repertoires was seen in patients than in healthy donors.

Sequencing targeted expressed TCRB transcripts, as all isolated RNA had been reverse transcribed. Assay: immunoSEQ multiplex PCR; the TCRdb copy retains only in-frame clones and omits some. Of about 180,000 clones listed, around 7.9% were seen once; the top ten hold roughly 0.46%. A single heparinised draw of roughly 110 mL on average was taken per donor. V lost 1 base, J lost 3 bases, and 3 bases stayed unmatched. The CDR3 loop spans 14 amino acids. Germline CDR1 reads SGHDT; CDR2 reads YYEEEE. This sequence was found in a man aged 18 to 30 with type 1 diabetes. What was sequenced was central memory CD4+ T cells from blood. The chain combines TRBV5-6 with TRBJ2-7; TRBD2 aligns across 8 bases. The chain's CDR3 is CASSLLTSGYEQYF. CDR3 in DNA: TGTGCCAGCAGCTTGTTAACTAGCGGCTACGAGCAGTACTTC.